Following are 24 T cell receptor beta chains from one sample sequenced in a study of CXCR3-negative and CXCR3-positive naive CD8 T cells (dated by TCRdb to the late 2010s). The reads were generated on a NextSeq 550. The Human TCR Profiling Kit (MiLaboratory) was used to make UMI-labeled 5' RACE TRB cDNA libraries. The reads were reprocessed in TCRdb, with one entry per CDR3 protein sequence and no accompanying DNA. This sample's listing comprises about 120,000 distinct CDR3 sequences. The top ten hold less than 0.3% of the sample. The specimen sequenced was naive CXCR3- CD8+ T cells from blood. Taken with the paper, the label for cell subset or site translates to: CD45RO-CCR7+CD27+CD95- naive CD8+ T cells lacking CXCR3 (TNR3-). Source of these receptors: a human donor in good health. Some clones in this sample may be carry-over from other donors' samples.

The chain uses TRBV29-1 and TRBJ1-5. Germline CDR1 SQVTM, CDR2 ANQGSEA. This CDR3 spans 14 amino acids. CDR3 loop: CSVQIGFSNQPQHF.

The chain links TRBV3-1 to TRBJ2-5; TCRdb gives TRBD2 as the D gene, but with no DNA this cannot be confirmed. Germline lookup yields CDR1 LGHDT and CDR2 YNNKEL (reference sequence). This CDR3 has 17 amino acids. The chain's CDR3 is CASSQKGLAGWVETQYF.

J is TRBJ2-1 and V is TRBV29-1; the TCRdb call, TRBD1, lacks DNA for checking. The CDR3 totals 14 residues. Per the germline V gene, CDR1 is SQVTM and CDR2 is ANQGSEA. The CDR3 protein is CSVDRQVHGDEQFF.

The chain combines TRBV4-1 with TRBJ2-2; TCRdb proposes TRBD1, but this gene call is untestable without DNA. The CDR3 loop spans 15 amino acids. The germline gives CDR1 MGHRA, CDR2 YSYEKL. CDR3 in amino acids: CASSQLGDHTGELFF.

The V call is TRBV20-1, the J call TRBJ1-1; the TCRdb call, TRBD1, lacks DNA for checking. CDR1 and CDR2 from the germline V gene are DFQATT and SNEGSKA (reference sequence). CDR3 size: 14 residues. CDR3 amino acids: CSARDGTGRTEAFF.

The chain joins TRBV21-1 to TRBJ1-2; TCRdb selects TRBD1, and the lack of DNA leaves this call unchecked. TRBV21-1 is given as a pseudogene. The CDR3 has 12 amino acids. CDR3 region: CATPEQQVGYTF.

V usage is TRBV5-1 and J usage is TRBJ2-7; TCRdb's D call of TRBD2 is untestable without DNA. There are 15 residues in the CDR3. CDR1 and CDR2 from the germline V gene are SGHRS and YFSETQ. The CDR3 loop is CASREGLAGPYEQYF.

The rearrangement joins TRBV7-9 to TRBJ2-2. The CDR3 loop spans 16 amino acids. Germline V gene sequence: CDR1 SEHNR, CDR2 FQNEAQ (reference sequence). Here the CDR3 reads CASSLAPSGNTGELFF. Together with reference TRBV7-9 and TRBJ2-2, the CDR3 gives the full variable domain: DTGVSQNPRHKITKRGQNVTFRCDPISEHNRLYWYRQTLGQGPEFLTYFQNEAQLEKSRLLSDRFSAERPKGSFSTLEIQRTEQGDSAMYLCASSLAPSGNTGELFFGEGSRLTVL.

The CDR3: CASSSVASGVIDEQFF. The genes are TRBV5-1 and TRBJ2-1; the TCRdb D gene call, TRBD2, has no DNA to confirm it. Germline lookup yields CDR1 SGHRS and CDR2 YFSETQ. The CDR3 covers 16 residues.

V is TRBV6-6 and J is TRBJ2-7; TCRdb designates TRBD1, a call that cannot be tested without DNA. This CDR3 contains 13 residues. The V gene's germline CDR1 is MNHNY and CDR2 SVGAGI (reference sequence). CDR3 residues: CASSYDPWGKQYF.

This chain links TRBV19 with TRBJ2-7; TCRdb lists TRBD2, though no DNA is available to test this call. Germline V lookup: CDR1 LNHDA, CDR2 SQIVND (reference sequence). The CDR3 has 14 residues. CDR3 residues: CASSVGSGSYEQYF. Using reference TRBV19 and TRBJ2-7 for the parts outside the CDR3, the full variable domain is DGGITQSPKYLFRKEGQNVTLSCEQNLNHDAMYWYRQDPGQGLRLIYYSQIVNDFQKGDIAEGYSVSREKKESFPLTVTSAQKNPTAFYLCASSVGSGSYEQYFGPGTRLTVT.

The V call is TRBV3-1, the J call TRBJ2-7. Germline V gives CDR1 LGHDT, CDR2 YNNKEL (reference sequence). This CDR3 has 15 residues. CDR3 loop: CASSQDNGVTYEQYF.

The gene calls are TRBV4-1 and TRBJ1-2. The CDR3 runs 15 residues. Germline-derived CDR1 and CDR2 are MGHRA and YSYEKL. CDR3 region: CASSPHLPSGYGYTF.

The CDR3 protein is CASSVGSSYNSPLHF. The chain carries TRBV11-1 and TRBJ1-6. The V gene's germline CDR1 is SGHAT and CDR2 FQDESV (reference sequence). There are 15 residues in the CDR3.

This sequence joins TRBV27 and TRBJ1-5; no DNA is available, so the TRBD1 call from TCRdb remains unchecked. The CDR3 is 14 residues long. Per germline, CDR1 MNHEY and CDR2 SMNVEV (reference sequence). The CDR3 here is CASSLGGPDQPQHF.

J is TRBJ2-2 and V is TRBV10-3. CDR3 size: 15 residues. Germline CDR1 reads ENHRY; CDR2 reads SYGVKD. CDR3 loop: CAISESQAFGGELFF.

CDR3 loop: CASSYSGQPQHF. V is TRBV6-2 or TRBV6-3 and J is TRBJ1-5. The CDR3 length is 12 residues. Germline-derived CDR1 and CDR2 are MNHEY and SVGEGT.

This chain's CDR3 is CATGTSGGTDTQYF. The chain is built from TRBV15 and TRBJ2-3; without DNA, the TCRdb call of TRBD2 cannot be checked. The CDR3 has 14 amino acids. From germline, CDR1 is LNHNV and CDR2 YYDKDF (reference sequence).

The chain joins TRBV28 to TRBJ2-3; checking the TCRdb D call of TRBD1 is not possible without DNA. In germline, CDR1 is MDHEN, CDR2 SYDVKM. This CDR3 comprises 15 residues. This chain's CDR3 is CASSGTTFKGDTQYF.

The V call is TRBV12-3 or TRBV12-4, the J call TRBJ1-4. CDR3 length equals 14 residues. The CDR3 loop reads CASSQEWANEKLFF.

The gene calls are TRBV29-1 and TRBJ2-5; no DNA is available, so the TRBD1 call from TCRdb remains unchecked. From germline, CDR1 is SQVTM and CDR2 ANQGSEA. The CDR3 runs to 14 residues. The CDR3 reads CSDGGLGSQETQYF.

This chain links TRBV6-2 or TRBV6-3 with TRBJ1-1; TCRdb calls TRBD1, which cannot be checked without DNA. The CDR3 totals 17 residues. Looked up from germline, CDR1 is MNHEY and CDR2 is SVGEGT. This CDR3 reads CASSYRDRGLMNTEAFF.

The rearrangement links TRBV15 to TRBJ1-6; the D call from TCRdb, TRBD1, cannot be confirmed without DNA. The CDR3 is 17 amino acids. The germline V gene has CDR1 LNHNV and CDR2 YYDKDF (reference sequence). The CDR3 reads CATSRVRGGGYNSPLHF.

The chain joins TRBV4-1 to TRBJ1-5. The CDR3 length is 15 residues. Germline loops: CDR1 MGHRA, CDR2 YSYEKL. This chain's CDR3 is CASSQVTAGNQPQHF.